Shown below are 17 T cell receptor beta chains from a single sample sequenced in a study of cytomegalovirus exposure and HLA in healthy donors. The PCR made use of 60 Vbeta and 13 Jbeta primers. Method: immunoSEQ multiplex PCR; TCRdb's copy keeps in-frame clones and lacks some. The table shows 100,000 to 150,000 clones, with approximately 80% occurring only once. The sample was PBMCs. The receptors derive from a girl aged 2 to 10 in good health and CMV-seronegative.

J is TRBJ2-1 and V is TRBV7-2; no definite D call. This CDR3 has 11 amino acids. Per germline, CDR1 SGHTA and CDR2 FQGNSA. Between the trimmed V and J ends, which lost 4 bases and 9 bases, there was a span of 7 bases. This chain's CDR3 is CASSSGAEQFF. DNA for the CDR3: TGTGCCAGCAGCTCCGGAGCTGAGCAGTTCTTC.

The DNA of the CDR3 is TGTGCCAGCAGCACAGACGGATTTTCACCCCTCCACTTT. Translated: CASSTDGFSPLHF. The chain carries TRBV7-8 and TRBJ1-6; no reliable D call. Germline V gives CDR1 SGHVS, CDR2 FQNEAQ. This CDR3 is 13 amino acids long. Between the trimmed V and J ends, which lost 5 bases and 9 bases, there was a span of 11 bases.

The CDR3 DNA reads TGTGCCAGCAGTGTGACTAGCGGGAGGCTGGCGGAGCTGTTTTTT. It specifies CASSVTSGRLAELFF. This chain connects TRBV6-1 to TRBJ2-2; 13 bases are shared with TRBD2. V lost 4 bases to trimming and J lost 10 bases; unmatched junction nucleotides: 6. Per the germline V gene, CDR1 is MNHNS and CDR2 is SASEGT. CDR3 length: 15 amino acids.

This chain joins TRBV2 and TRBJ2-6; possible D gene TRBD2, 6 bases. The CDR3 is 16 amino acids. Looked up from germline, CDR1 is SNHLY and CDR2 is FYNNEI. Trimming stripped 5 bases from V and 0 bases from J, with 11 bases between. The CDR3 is CASSSRGISGANVLTF. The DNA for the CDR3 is TGTGCCAGCAGTAGCCGGGGGATCTCTGGGGCCAACGTCCTGACTTTC.

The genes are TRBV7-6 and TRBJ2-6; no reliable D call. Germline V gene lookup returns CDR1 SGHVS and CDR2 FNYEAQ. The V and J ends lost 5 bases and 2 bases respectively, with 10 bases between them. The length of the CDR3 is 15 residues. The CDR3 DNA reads TGTGCCAGCAGCCCCAGCGTCACTGGGGCCAACGTCCTGACTTTC. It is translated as CASSPSVTGANVLTF.

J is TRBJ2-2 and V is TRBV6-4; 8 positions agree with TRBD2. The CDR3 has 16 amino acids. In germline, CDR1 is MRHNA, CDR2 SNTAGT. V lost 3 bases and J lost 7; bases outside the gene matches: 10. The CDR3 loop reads CASSEKALAGGGELFF. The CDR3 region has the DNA TGTGCCAGCAGTGAAAAAGCTCTAGCGGGTGGCGGGGAGCTGTTTTTT.

The CDR3 spells CASSTPPYRDYSYEQYF. The CDR3, as DNA: TGTGCCAGCAGCACCCCGCCTTACAGGGATTACTCCTACGAGCAGTACTTC. This sequence joins TRBV11-2 and TRBJ2-7; D perhaps matches TRBD1 (6 bases). V shed 5 bases and J shed 0 bases, with 20 bases lying between them. The CDR3 has 17 amino acids. CDR1 is SGHAT and CDR2 is FQNNGV in the germline V gene. The variable domain in full, completed from reference TRBV11-2 and TRBJ2-7, reads EAGVAQSPRYKIIEKRQSVAFWCNPISGHATLYWYQQILGQGPKLLIQFQNNGVVDDSQLPKDRFSAERLKGVDSTLKIQPAKLEDSAVYLCASSTPPYRDYSYEQYFGPGTRLTVT.

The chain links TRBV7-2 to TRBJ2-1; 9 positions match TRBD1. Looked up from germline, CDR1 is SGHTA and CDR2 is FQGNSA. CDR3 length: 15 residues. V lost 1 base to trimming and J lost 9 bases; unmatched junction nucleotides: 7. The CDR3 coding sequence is TGTGCCAGCAGCTTAGTTGGGACAGGGACCAGTGAGCAGTTCTTC. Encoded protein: CASSLVGTGTSEQFF.

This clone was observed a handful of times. The CDR3 nucleotides are TGTGCCAGTAGTGCGACAGGTAGCAATCAGCCCCAGCATTTT. Translating gives CASSATGSNQPQHF. The rearrangement joins TRBV19 to TRBJ1-5, with D perhaps matching TRBD1 (6 bases). Germline V lookup: CDR1 LNHDA, CDR2 SQIVND (reference sequence). V was shortened by 5 bases and J by 0 bases, with 8 bases between the two germline ends. CDR3 length equals 14 residues. Full variable domain (missing parts from reference TRBV19 and TRBJ1-5): DGGITQSPKYLFRKEGQNVTLSCEQNLNHDAMYWYRQDPGQGLRLIYYSQIVNDFQKGDIAEGYSVSREKKESFPLTVTSAQKNPTAFYLCASSATGSNQPQHFGDGTRLSIL.

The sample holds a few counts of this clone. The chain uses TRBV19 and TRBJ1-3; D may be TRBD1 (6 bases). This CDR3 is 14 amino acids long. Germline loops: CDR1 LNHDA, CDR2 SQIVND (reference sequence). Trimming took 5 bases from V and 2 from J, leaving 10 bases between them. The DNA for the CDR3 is TGTGCCAGTAGTGTAACAGGGACTGGAAACACCATATATTTT. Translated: CASSVTGTGNTIYF. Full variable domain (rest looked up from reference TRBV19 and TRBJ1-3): DGGITQSPKYLFRKEGQNVTLSCEQNLNHDAMYWYRQDPGQGLRLIYYSQIVNDFQKGDIAEGYSVSREKKESFPLTVTSAQKNPTAFYLCASSVTGTGNTIYFGEGSWLTVV.

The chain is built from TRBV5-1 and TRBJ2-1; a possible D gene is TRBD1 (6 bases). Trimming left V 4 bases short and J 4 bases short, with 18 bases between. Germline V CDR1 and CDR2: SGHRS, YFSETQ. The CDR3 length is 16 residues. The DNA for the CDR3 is TGCGCCAGCAGCCCATCCCGGCAGGGGCTGTACAATGAGCAGTTCTTC. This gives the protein CASSPSRQGLYNEQFF.

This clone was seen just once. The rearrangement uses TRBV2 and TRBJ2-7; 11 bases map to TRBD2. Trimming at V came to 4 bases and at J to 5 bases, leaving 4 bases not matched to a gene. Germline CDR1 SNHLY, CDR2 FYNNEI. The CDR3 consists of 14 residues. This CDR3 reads CASSGSSGGNEQYF. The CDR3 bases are TGTGCCAGCAGTGGTTCTAGCGGGGGGAACGAGCAGTACTTC.

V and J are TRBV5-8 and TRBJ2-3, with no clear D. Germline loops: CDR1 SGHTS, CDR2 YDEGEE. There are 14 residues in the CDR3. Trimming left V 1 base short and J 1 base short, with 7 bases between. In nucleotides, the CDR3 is TGTGCCAGCAGCTTGTTCCCGGGCACAGATACGCAGTATTTT. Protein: CASSLFPGTDTQYF.

The CDR3 loop reads CASSYRYGTEAFF. The CDR3 DNA follows: TGTGCCAGCAGTTACCGTTACGGGACTGAAGCTTTCTTT. The J gene is TRBJ1-1, the V gene TRBV6-5; D unresolved. V was shortened by 2 bases and J by 5 bases, with 9 bases between the two germline ends. CDR1 is MNHEY, CDR2 SVGAGI, per germline. The CDR3 loop spans 13 amino acids.

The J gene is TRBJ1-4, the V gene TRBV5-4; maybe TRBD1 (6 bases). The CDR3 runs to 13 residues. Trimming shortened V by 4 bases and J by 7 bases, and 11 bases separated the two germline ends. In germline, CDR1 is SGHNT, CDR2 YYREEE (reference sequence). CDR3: CASSKQGGEKLFF. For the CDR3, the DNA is TGTGCCAGCAGCAAACAGGGTGGTGAAAAACTGTTTTTT.

CDR3 nucleotide sequence: TGTGCCAGTAGTATCCCGACTAGCGTAAACATTCAGTACTTC. Translating gives CASSIPTSVNIQYF. V usage is TRBV19 and J usage is TRBJ2-4; 8 bases agree with TRBD2. Trimming took 3 bases from V and 6 from J; bases not matched to a gene: 4. Germline CDR1 is LNHDA and CDR2 is SQIVND (reference sequence). The CDR3 is 14 amino acids. The full variable domain, its missing parts supplied by reference TRBV19 and TRBJ2-4, is DGGITQSPKYLFRKEGQNVTLSCEQNLNHDAMYWYRQDPGQGLRLIYYSQIVNDFQKGDIAEGYSVSREKKESFPLTVTSAQKNPTAFYLCASSIPTSVNIQYFGAGTRLSVL.

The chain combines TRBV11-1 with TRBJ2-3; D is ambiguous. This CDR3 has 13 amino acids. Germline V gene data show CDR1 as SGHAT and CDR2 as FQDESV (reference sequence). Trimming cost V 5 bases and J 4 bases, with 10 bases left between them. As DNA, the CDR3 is TGTGCCAGCAGCCCGCAGTTGCCAGATACGCAGTATTTT. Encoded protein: CASSPQLPDTQYF.